This is a list of T cell receptor beta chains from one sample in a study of human T cells and chemical hapten exposure. TCRdb re-called the RACE reads with MiXCR, one entry per CDR3 protein. In the table there are about 360,000 distinct CDR3 sequences, 5.5% to 8% of which are singletons. Specimen: whole blood, collected in connection with sensitization to the hapten diphenylcyclopropenone (DPC). These receptors were taken from a woman younger than 30 with alopecia areata. Some clones in this sample may be carry-over from other donors' samples. CDR3s include the opening cysteine and the closing phenylalanine or tryptophan. A D gene is named only where the DNA matches it firmly. Clone sizes are given selectively: once, few, many, or a class where the clone is expanded.

J gene | clone size | V gene | D gene | CDR3 DNA | CDR3 protein
TRBJ2-3 | many | TRBV5-1 | TRBD1 | TGCGCCAGCAGCTTGGGGACAGGCCAACCTAGCACAGATACGCAGTATTTT | CASSLGTGQPSTDTQYF
TRBJ1-3 | - | TRBV5-1 | - | TGCGCCAGCAGCTTGTATGGGGGCCCATCTGGAAACACCATATATTTT | CASSLYGGPSGNTIYF
TRBJ2-7 | many | TRBV6-1 | - | TGTGCCAGCAGTGAAGTCGGGGATTTCGAGCAGTACTTC | CASSEVGDFEQYF
TRBJ1-2 | - | TRBV6-6 | - | TGTGCCAGCAGTTACCCGGGACTCGGCGGCTATTTCAATGGCTACACCTTC | CASSYPGLGGYFNGYTF
TRBJ1-1 | few | TRBV9 | TRBD1 | TGTGCCAGCAGCGTAGGAGCCGGGACAGGGAGTTGGTATGTAGCTGAAGCTTTCTTT | CASSVGAGTGSWYVAEAFF
TRBJ2-3 | few | TRBV10-3 | - | TGTGCCATCAGTGGAGGGGCCGGGACAGATACGCAGTATTTT | CAISGGAGTDTQYF
TRBJ2-3 | - | TRBV9 | - | TGTGCCAGCAAGGGCGGGCGCACAGATACGCAGTATTTT | CASKGGRTDTQYF
TRBJ2-1 | many | TRBV29-1 | TRBD1 | TGCAGCGTTGAAGGGACAGGGGGCCACCACAATGAGCAGTTCTTC | CSVEGTGGHHNEQFF
TRBJ1-1 | - | TRBV10-3 | TRBD1 | TGTGCCATCAGGGGGGACAGGACGATAAACACTGAAGCTTTCTTT | CAIRGDRTINTEAFF
TRBJ1-3 | few | TRBV7-9 | TRBD1 | TGTGCCAGCAGCTCCCCCGGACAGGCCTCCCCTGGAAACACCATATATTTT | CASSSPGQASPGNTIYF
TRBJ1-4 | few | TRBV7-8 | - | TGTGCCAGCAGCTTAGTTCGAGGGGCGAGTGAAAAACTGTTTTTT | CASSLVRGASEKLFF
TRBJ1-5 | few | TRBV6-1 | - | TGTGCCAGCAGTGAAGCTTCGTGGCAGGGCGTTCAGCCCCAGCATTTT | CASSEASWQGVQPQHF
TRBJ1-1 | few | TRBV29-1 | - | TGCAGCGTTCTTCCTACAGGGTTGGGCACTGAAGCTTTCTTT | CSVLPTGLGTEAFF
TRBJ2-7 | many | TRBV23-1 | - | TGCGCCAGCAGTCAAGTCTCCCGTTCGGCCTCCTACGAGCAGTACTTC | CASSQVSRSASYEQYF
TRBJ2-1 | few | TRBV6-5 | TRBD2 | TGTGCCAGCAGCTCACTTTGGGGGGGGGAGCAGTTCTTC | CASSSLWGGEQFF
TRBJ1-4 | - | TRBV18 | - | TGTGCCAGCTCCCCGGGAGGGGATGAAAAACTGTTTTTT | CASSPGGDEKLFF
TRBJ2-7 | few | TRBV4-1 | - | TGCGCCAGCAGCCAAGATGGACAATCCTACGAGCAGTACTTC | CASSQDGQSYEQYF
TRBJ1-2 | - | TRBV7-2 | TRBD1 | TGTGCCAGCAGCTTACAGCAGGGGGCGATAAACTATGGCTACACCTTC | CASSLQQGAINYGYTF
TRBJ1-2 | - | TRBV6-2/TRBV6-3 | TRBD1 | TGTGCCAGCAGTTACCTGTGGACAGGCGGCTACACCTTC | CASSYLWTGGYTF
TRBJ1-1 | - | TRBV2 | - | TGTGCCAGCAGTGAAGCTTTGACTGTGAACACTGAAGCTTTCTTT | CASSEALTVNTEAFF
TRBJ1-5 | few | TRBV28 | TRBD1 | TGTGCCAGCAGGGGGACAGGGGGCCCTTATAGCAATCAGCCCCAGCATTTT | CASRGTGGPYSNQPQHF
TRBJ2-4 | - | TRBV6-4 | TRBD1 | TGTGCCAGCAGTGACTTAACAGGGGGCAGGGAAAACATTCAGTACTTC | CASSDLTGGRENIQYF
TRBJ2-7 | many | TRBV27 | - | TGTGCCAGCAGTCCCAGACTATCGGGGCCCTACGAGCAGTACTTC | CASSPRLSGPYEQYF
TRBJ1-3 | - | TRBV25-1 | - | TGTGCCAGCAATCCGGGATTCGGAGACACCATATATTTT | CASNPGFGDTIYF